The subject of this entry is one T cell receptor (beta chain). What it binds is unknown. TCRdb's copy holds only in-frame clones and misses some; the assay was immunoSEQ multiplex PCR. The sample has some 1,400,000 clones, roughly 96% seen once. These data are taken from a study of shared clonotypes between healthy human individuals. Study outcomes and limitations: The sharing of about 5.3% of naive CD4 clonotypes was seen across several donors. Donor scarcity curtailed the genetic and exposure-history diversity represented herein.

V lost 4 bases and J 0 bases, leaving 14 bases between the germline ends. From germline, CDR1 is SGHRS and CDR2 YFSETQ. The CDR3 sequence is 15 residues long. The sample was naive CD4+ T cells sorted from blood. The subset is: CD45RA+ positively selected. This sequence joins TRBV5-1 and TRBJ2-7; D possibly corresponds to TRBD2 (6 bases). The receptor comes from a man aged 25 to 40 in good health. The CDR3 nucleotides read TGCGCCAGCAGCCCTCGCCTCGGGAGCTCCTACGAGCAGTACTTC. Amino acid sequence: CASSPRLGSSYEQYF.